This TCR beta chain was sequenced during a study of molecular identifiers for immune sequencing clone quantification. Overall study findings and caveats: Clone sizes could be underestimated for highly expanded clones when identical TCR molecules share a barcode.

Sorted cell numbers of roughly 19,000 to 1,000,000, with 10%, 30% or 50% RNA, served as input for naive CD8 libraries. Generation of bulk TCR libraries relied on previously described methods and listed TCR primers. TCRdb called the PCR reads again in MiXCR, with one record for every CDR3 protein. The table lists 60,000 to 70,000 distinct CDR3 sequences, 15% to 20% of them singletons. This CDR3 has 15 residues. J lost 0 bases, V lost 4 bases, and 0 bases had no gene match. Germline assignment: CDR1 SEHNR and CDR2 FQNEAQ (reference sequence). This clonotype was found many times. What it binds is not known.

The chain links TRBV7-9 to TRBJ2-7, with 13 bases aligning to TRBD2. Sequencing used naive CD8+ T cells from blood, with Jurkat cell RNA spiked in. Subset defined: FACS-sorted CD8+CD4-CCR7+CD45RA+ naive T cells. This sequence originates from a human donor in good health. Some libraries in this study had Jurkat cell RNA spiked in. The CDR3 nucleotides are TGTGCCAGCAGCTGGACTAGCGGGAGCTCCTACGAGCAGTACTTC. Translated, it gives CASSWTSGSSYEQYF.